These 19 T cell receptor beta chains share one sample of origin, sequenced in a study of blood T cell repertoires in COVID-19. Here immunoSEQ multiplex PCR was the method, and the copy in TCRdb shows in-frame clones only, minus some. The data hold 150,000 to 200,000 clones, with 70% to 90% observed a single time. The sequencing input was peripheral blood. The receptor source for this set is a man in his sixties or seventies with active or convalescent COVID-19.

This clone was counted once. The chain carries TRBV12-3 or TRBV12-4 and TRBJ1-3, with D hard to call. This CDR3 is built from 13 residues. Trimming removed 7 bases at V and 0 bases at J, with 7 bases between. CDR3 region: CASTRDSGNTIYF. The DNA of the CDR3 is TGTGCCAGCACCCGGGACTCTGGAAACACCATATATTTT.

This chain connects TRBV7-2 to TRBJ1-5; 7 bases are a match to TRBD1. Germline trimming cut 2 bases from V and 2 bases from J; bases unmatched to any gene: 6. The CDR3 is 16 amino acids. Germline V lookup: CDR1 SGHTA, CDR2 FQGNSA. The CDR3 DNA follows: TGTGCCAGCAGCTTACACCAGGGGGGTGGCAATCAGCCCCAGCATTTT. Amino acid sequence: CASSLHQGGGNQPQHF.

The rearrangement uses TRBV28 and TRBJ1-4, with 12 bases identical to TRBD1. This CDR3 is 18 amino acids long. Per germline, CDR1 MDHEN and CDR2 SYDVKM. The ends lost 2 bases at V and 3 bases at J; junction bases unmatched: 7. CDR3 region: CASSLLGTGGLANEKLFF. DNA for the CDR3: TGTGCCAGCAGTTTACTAGGGACAGGGGGCCTGGCTAATGAAAAACTGTTTTTT.

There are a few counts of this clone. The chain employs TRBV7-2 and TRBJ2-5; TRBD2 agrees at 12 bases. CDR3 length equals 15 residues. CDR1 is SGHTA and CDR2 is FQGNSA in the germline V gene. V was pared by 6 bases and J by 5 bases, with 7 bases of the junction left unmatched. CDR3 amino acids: CASRRTSGNRETQYF. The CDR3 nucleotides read TGTGCCAGCAGGAGGACTAGCGGGAATAGGGAGACCCAGTACTTC.

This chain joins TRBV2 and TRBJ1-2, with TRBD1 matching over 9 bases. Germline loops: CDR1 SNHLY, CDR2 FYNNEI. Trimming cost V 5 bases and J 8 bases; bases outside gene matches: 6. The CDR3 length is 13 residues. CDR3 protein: CASSQQGAEGYTF. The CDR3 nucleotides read TGTGCCAGCAGTCAACAGGGGGCGGAGGGCTACACCTTC. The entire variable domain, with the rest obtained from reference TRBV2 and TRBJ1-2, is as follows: EPEVTQTPSHQVTQMGQEVILRCVPISNHLYFYWYRQILGQKVEFLVSFYNNEISEKSEIFDDQFSVERPDGSNFTLKIRSTKLEDSAMYFCASSQQGAEGYTFGSGTRLTVV.

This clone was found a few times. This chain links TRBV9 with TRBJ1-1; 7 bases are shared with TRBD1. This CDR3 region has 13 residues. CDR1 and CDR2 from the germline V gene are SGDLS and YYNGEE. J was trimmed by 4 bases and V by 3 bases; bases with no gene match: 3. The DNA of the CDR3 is TGTGCCAGCAGCGCCGACAGGGTCACTGAAGCTTTCTTT. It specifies CASSADRVTEAFF.

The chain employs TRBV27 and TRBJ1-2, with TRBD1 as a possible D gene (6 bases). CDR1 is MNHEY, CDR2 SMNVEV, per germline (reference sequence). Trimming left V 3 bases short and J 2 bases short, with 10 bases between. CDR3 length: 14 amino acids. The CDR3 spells CASSFSTGNYGYTF. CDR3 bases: TGTGCCAGCAGTTTCTCCACAGGGAACTATGGCTACACCTTC.

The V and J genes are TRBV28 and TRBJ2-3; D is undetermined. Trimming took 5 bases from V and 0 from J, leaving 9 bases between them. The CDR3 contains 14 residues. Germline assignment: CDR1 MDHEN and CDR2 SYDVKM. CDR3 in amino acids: CASSPPGSTDTQYF. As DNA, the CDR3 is TGTGCCAGCAGTCCCCCCGGGAGCACAGATACGCAGTATTTT.

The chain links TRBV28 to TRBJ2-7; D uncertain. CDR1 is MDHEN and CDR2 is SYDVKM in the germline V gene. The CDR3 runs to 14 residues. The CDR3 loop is CASGSRFSPNEQYF. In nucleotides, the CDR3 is TGTGCATCTGGTTCGAGGTTTTCCCCAAACGAGCAGTACTTC.

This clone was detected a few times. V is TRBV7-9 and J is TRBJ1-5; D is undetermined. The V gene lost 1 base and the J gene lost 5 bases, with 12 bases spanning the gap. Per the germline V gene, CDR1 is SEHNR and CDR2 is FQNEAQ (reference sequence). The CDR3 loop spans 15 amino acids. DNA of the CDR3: TGTGCCAGCAGCTTAGAAGGGCTCGGGGATCAGCCCCAGCATTTT. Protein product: CASSLEGLGDQPQHF.

The CDR3 coding sequence is TGTGCCAGCAGTTATAGACAGGGTGTGGATCAGCCCCAGCATTTT. Translated: CASSYRQGVDQPQHF. J is TRBJ1-5 and V is TRBV6-2 or TRBV6-3; 7 bases match TRBD1. This CDR3 spans 15 amino acids. Germline lookup yields CDR1 MNHEY and CDR2 SVGEGT. Trimming removed 3 bases from V and 5 bases from J; junction bases left unmatched: 7.

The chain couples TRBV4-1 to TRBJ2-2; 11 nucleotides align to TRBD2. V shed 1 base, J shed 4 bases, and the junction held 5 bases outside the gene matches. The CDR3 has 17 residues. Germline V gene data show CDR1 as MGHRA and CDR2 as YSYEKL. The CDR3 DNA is TGCGCCAGCAGCCAAGGGGTAGCGGGGGGGCTCACCGGGGAGCTGTTTTTT. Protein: CASSQGVAGGLTGELFF.

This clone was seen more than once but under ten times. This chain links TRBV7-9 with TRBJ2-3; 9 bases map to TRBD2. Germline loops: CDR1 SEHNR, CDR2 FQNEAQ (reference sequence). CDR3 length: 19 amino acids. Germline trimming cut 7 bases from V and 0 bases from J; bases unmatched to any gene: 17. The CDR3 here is CASKTLIAGAPASTDTQYF. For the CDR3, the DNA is TGTGCCAGCAAGACCTTAATAGCGGGAGCCCCCGCGAGCACAGATACGCAGTATTTT.

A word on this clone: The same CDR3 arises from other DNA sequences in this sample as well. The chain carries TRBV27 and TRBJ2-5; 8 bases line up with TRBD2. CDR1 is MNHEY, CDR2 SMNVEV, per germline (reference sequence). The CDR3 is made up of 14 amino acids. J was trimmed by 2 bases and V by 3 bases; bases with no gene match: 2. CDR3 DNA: TGTGCCAGCAGTTTTTCGGGGGGGCAAGAGACCCAGTACTTC. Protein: CASSFSGGQETQYF.

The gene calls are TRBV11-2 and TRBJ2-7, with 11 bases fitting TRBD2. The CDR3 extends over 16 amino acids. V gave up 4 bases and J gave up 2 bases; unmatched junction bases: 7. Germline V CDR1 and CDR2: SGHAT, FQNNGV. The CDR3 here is CASSSLAGGPTYEQYF. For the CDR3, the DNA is TGTGCCAGCAGCTCCTTAGCGGGAGGGCCGACCTACGAGCAGTACTTC.

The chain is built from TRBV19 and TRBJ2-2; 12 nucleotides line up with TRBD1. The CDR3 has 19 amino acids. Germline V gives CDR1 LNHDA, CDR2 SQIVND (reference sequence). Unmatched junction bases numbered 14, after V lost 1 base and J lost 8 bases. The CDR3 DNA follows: TGTGCCAGTAGTATAGTCGGATTATGGGGACAGGGGGCTTCTGGGGAGCTGTTTTTT. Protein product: CASSIVGLWGQGASGELFF.

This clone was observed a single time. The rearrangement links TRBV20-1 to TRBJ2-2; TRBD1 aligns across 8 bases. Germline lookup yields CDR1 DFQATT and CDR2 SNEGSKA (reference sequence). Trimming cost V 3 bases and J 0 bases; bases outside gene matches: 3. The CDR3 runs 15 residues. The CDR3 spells CSASGDRTNTGELFF. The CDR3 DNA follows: TGCAGTGCTAGTGGGGACAGGACGAACACCGGGGAGCTGTTTTTT.

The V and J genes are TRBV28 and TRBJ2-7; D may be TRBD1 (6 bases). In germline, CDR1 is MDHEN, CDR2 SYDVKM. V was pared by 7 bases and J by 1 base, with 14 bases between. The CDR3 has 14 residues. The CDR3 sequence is CASMGAGASYEQYF. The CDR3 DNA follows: TGTGCCAGCATGGGGGCGGGTGCTTCCTACGAGCAGTACTTC.

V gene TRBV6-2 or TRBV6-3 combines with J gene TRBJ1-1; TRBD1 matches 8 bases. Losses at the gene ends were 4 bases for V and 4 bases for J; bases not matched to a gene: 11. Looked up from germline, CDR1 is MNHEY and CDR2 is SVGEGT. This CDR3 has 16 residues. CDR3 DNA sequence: TGTGCCAGCAGTTTCGCCCGGACAGGGCTAGCCACTGAAGCTTTCTTT. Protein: CASSFARTGLATEAFF.